What follows are 16 T cell receptor beta chains derived from one specimen sequenced in a study of T-cell memory formation after mild COVID-19. TCRdb fed the 5' RACE reads into MiXCR, producing one record per CDR3 protein. The sample has hundreds of thousands of distinct CDR3 sequences; roughly 21% are singletons. Source material: PBMCs or a T cell subset sorted from them (not recorded which). Source of these receptors: an adult woman who had mild COVID-19 (a few samples of this study predate the infection). Cell type and time point are not known.

The CDR3 region is CATSEGQGEGEQFF. Written as DNA, the CDR3 is TGTGCCACCAGTGAAGGACAGGGGGAAGGTGAGCAGTTCTTC. The chain is built from TRBV24-1 and TRBJ2-1; TRBD1 matches at 10 bases. CDR1 and CDR2 (germline): KGHDR, SFDVKD. The CDR3 is made up of 14 amino acids. Germline trimming cut 4 bases from V and 9 bases from J; bases unmatched to any gene: 5.

The V and J genes are TRBV7-8 and TRBJ2-5; D is perhaps TRBD2 (6 bases). V lost 5 bases and J lost 2, with 15 bases in between. The germline V gene encodes CDR1 SGHVS and CDR2 FQNEAQ. The CDR3 loop spans 15 amino acids. CDR3 sequence (DNA): TGTGCCAGCAGCGCCTCCGTAGCGGAACAAGAGACCCAGTACTTC. Translating it yields CASSASVAEQETQYF.

V and J are TRBV6-1 and TRBJ1-5; the match to TRBD1 covers 7 bases. The V and J ends lost 0 bases and 0 bases, in that order; junction bases with no gene match: 11. The CDR3 sequence is 19 residues long. Germline assignment: CDR1 MNHNS and CDR2 SASEGT. The CDR3 region has the DNA TGTGCCAGCAGTGAAGCGCTTACAGAGGGGGCTTATAGCAATCAGCCCCAGCATTTT. Its translation is CASSEALTEGAYSNQPQHF.

This clonotype was recorded a few times. V usage is TRBV7-3 and J usage is TRBJ1-1; no clear D gene. The germline V and J ends were trimmed by 0 bases and 0 bases, with 11 bases remaining between them. Germline V gene data show CDR1 as SGHTA and CDR2 as FQGTGA. CDR3 length: 16 amino acids. CDR3 in DNA: TGTGCCAGCAGCTTAACGGGGAGATGGATGAACACTGAAGCTTTCTTT. Its protein is CASSLTGRWMNTEAFF.

This clonotype occurred a few times. CDR3 sequence reads: CASGSSSPKTSGREATSTDTQYF. In DNA form, the CDR3 reads TGTGCTAGTGGTTCGTCCTCCCCTAAAACTAGCGGGAGGGAGGCTACTAGCACAGATACGCAGTATTTT. This chain links TRBV12-5 with TRBJ2-3; 13 nucleotides match TRBD2. This CDR3 contains 23 residues. The ends lost 4 bases at V and 0 bases at J; junction bases unmatched: 22. Germline lookup yields CDR1 LGHNT and CDR2 FRNRAP.

With regard to this clonotype: At one end the junction does not follow the germline gene, possibly because of a read error. This chain uses TRBV20-1 with TRBJ2-3; weak D call: TRBD1 (6 bases). The germline V gene has CDR1 DFQATT and CDR2 SNEGSKA (reference sequence). The CDR3 is 12 residues long. CDR3 sequence (DNA): TGCAGTCCTAGGGGGTTGGCAGATACGCAGTATTTT. It yields the protein CSPRGLADTQYF.

V gene TRBV12-3 or TRBV12-4 combines with J gene TRBJ1-5, with 7 nucleotides matching TRBD1. V gave up 1 base and J gave up 7 bases; unmatched junction bases: 19. The CDR3 consists of 19 residues. DNA for the CDR3: TGTGCCAGCAGTTTAGGGTATCGAGGGGGCGCAAGGAAGGACCAGCCCCAGCATTTT. This translates into CASSLGYRGGARKDQPQHF.

This clonotype was found a few times. This chain links TRBV12-5 with TRBJ1-5; D gene ambiguous. The germline gives CDR1 LGHNT, CDR2 FRNRAP. The V end lost 0 bases, the J end lost 2 bases, and 5 bases lay between the germline ends. The CDR3 contains 14 residues. CDR3 in amino acids: CASGLVMGNQPQHF. The CDR3 DNA reads as TGTGCTAGTGGTTTGGTAATGGGCAATCAGCCCCAGCATTTT.

The gene calls are TRBV5-5 and TRBJ1-2; D call uncertain. The CDR3 loop spans 15 amino acids. CDR1 SGHKS and CDR2 YYEKEE come from the germline V gene (reference sequence). V lost 0 bases and J 3 bases, leaving 12 bases between the germline ends. The chain's CDR3 is CASSLVPGSDYGYTF. The DNA of the CDR3 is TGTGCCAGCAGCTTGGTCCCGGGATCGGACTATGGCTACACCTTC.

J is TRBJ2-6 and V is TRBV7-6; no definite D call. CDR3 length: 13 amino acids. The V gene lost 6 bases and the J gene lost 0 bases, with 3 bases spanning the gap. Germline-derived CDR1 and CDR2 are SGHVS and FNYEAQ. CDR3 residues: CASRPSGANVLTF. The CDR3 coding sequence is TGTGCCAGCAGACCCTCTGGGGCCAACGTCCTGACTTTC.

This chain links TRBV7-8 with TRBJ2-1, with 11 bases aligning to TRBD2. The germline gives CDR1 SGHVS, CDR2 FQNEAQ. The ends lost 4 bases at V and 6 bases at J; junction bases unmatched: 17. CDR3 size: 19 residues. CDR3 sequence: CASSWPTSGSPAPRNEQFF. CDR3 sequence (DNA): TGTGCCAGCAGCTGGCCAACTAGCGGGAGTCCTGCCCCGCGCAATGAGCAGTTCTTC. Full variable domain (outside the CDR3, taken from reference TRBV7-8 and TRBJ2-1): GAGVSQSPRYKVAKRGQDVALRCDPISGHVSLFWYQQALGQGPEFLTYFQNEAQLDKSGLPSDRFFAERPEGSVSTLKIQRTQQEDSAVYLCASSWPTSGSPAPRNEQFFGPGTRLTVL.

J is TRBJ2-7 and V is TRBV27; D is unclear. In germline, CDR1 is MNHEY, CDR2 SMNVEV (reference sequence). V shed 0 bases and J shed 2 bases, with 8 bases lying between them. There are 14 residues in the CDR3. The DNA for the CDR3 is TGTGCCAGCAGTTTATCGAACATCCCCTACGAGCAGTACTTC. It specifies CASSLSNIPYEQYF.

This clonotype turned up a few times. The genes are TRBV6-2 or TRBV6-3 and TRBJ1-5, with D hard to call. The ends were cut back, 0 bases at V and 5 bases at J, with 5 bases in the middle. Germline V gene data show CDR1 as MNHEY and CDR2 as SVGEGT. This CDR3 has 13 residues. The chain's CDR3 is CASSYSRDQPQHF. The CDR3 DNA reads as TGTGCCAGCAGTTACTCGCGGGATCAGCCCCAGCATTTT.

This clonotype was observed a few times. This sequence joins TRBV6-2 or TRBV6-3 and TRBJ2-2, with 9 bases fitting TRBD2. This CDR3 comprises 16 residues. Germline CDR1 is MNHEY and CDR2 is SVGEGT. The ends lost 6 bases at V and 7 bases at J; junction bases unmatched: 12. CDR3 nucleotides: TGTGCCAGCAGCATAACTAGCGGGCCGACGGGCGGGGAGCTGTTTTTT. Its protein is CASSITSGPTGGELFF.

The chain employs TRBV12-3 or TRBV12-4 and TRBJ1-5; D call uncertain. Trimming took 1 base from V and 8 from J, leaving 6 bases between them. The CDR3 totals 12 residues. CDR3 sequence (DNA): TGTGCCAGCAGTTTAGAGACGGAGCCCCAGCATTTT. Protein product: CASSLETEPQHF.

The rearrangement joins TRBV9 to TRBJ2-7; 7 nucleotides align to TRBD2. This CDR3 comprises 15 residues. Germline V gives CDR1 SGDLS, CDR2 YYNGEE. Losses at the gene ends were 2 bases for V and 3 bases for J; bases not matched to a gene: 8. The CDR3 DNA reads as TGTGCCAGCAGCGTGGGGGGGACCCCCGTCTACGAGCAGTACTTC. Encoded protein: CASSVGGTPVYEQYF.